What follows describes a single T cell receptor beta chain. The sample contains more than one DNA sequence encoding this CDR3. Noted treatment: oral pan-JAK inhibitor, 5-10 mg twice daily. These data originate in a study of CD8+ T cells in alopecia areata. Extraction and reverse transcription of RNA yielded cDNA as the sequencing template. Sequencing was performed with immunoSEQ multiplex PCR; in TCRdb, only in-frame clones are kept and a portion is missing. The data show 95,000 to 110,000 clones, around 83% seen once. Germline loops: CDR1 SGDLS, CDR2 YYNGEE. With 0 bases removed from V and 4 bases from J, the gap between germline ends came to 7 bases. The CDR3 is 14 amino acids.

Sequences were derived from CD8+ T cells sorted from blood, sampled at week 24, from a patient treated with tofacitinib. The rearrangement joins TRBV9 to TRBJ2-2; the D gene is possibly TRBD1 (6 bases). The TCR was taken from a human donor with alopecia areata. CDR3: CASSVGGGTGELFF. CDR3 sequence (DNA): TGTGCCAGCAGCGTAGGAGGGGGCACCGGGGAGCTGTTTTTT.